Listed here are 8 T cell receptor beta chains from one sample, sequenced in a study of blood T cell repertoires in COVID-19. The data were produced by immunoSEQ multiplex PCR, yet TCRdb's version contains in-frame clones alone and is incomplete. The table lists 150,000 to 200,000 clones, more than 75% of them singletons. The sample was PBMCs or T cells enriched from blood (not recorded which). These receptors came from a woman aged 45 to 65 with acute COVID-19.

The chain couples TRBV6-2 or TRBV6-3 to TRBJ1-4, with D maybe TRBD1 (6 bases). The CDR3 has 14 amino acids. Germline assignment: CDR1 MNHEY and CDR2 SVGEGT. V was trimmed by 5 bases and J by 8 bases, leaving 15 bases between them. In nucleotides, the CDR3 is TGTGCCAGCAGTACGGGGGGGGCTGAGGAAAAACTGTTTTTT. This gives the protein CASSTGGAEEKLFF.

The chain carries TRBV6-1 and TRBJ1-1, with a weak D call TRBD1 (6 bases). CDR3 length equals 15 residues. V gave up 2 bases and J gave up 3 bases, with 13 bases separating them. Germline V lookup: CDR1 MNHNS, CDR2 SASEGT. CDR3 region: CASSEFRGRDTEAFF. CDR3 DNA sequence: TGTGCCAGCAGTGAATTCAGGGGTAGGGACACTGAAGCTTTCTTT.

This chain joins TRBV29-1 and TRBJ2-3; the D is unclear. V shed 3 bases and J shed 2 bases, with 9 bases lying between them. This CDR3 is built from 13 residues. In germline, CDR1 is SQVTM, CDR2 ANQGSEA. DNA for the CDR3: TGCAGCGTTGATAGACATGACACAGATACGCAGTATTTT. It translates to CSVDRHDTDTQYF.

The chain recombines TRBV28 with TRBJ2-7; 9 positions match TRBD1. The CDR3 extends over 14 amino acids. Trimming took 4 bases from V and 0 from J; bases not matched to a gene: 1. Germline assignment: CDR1 MDHEN and CDR2 SYDVKM. CDR3 amino acids: CASSSGQGSYEQYV. The CDR3 coding sequence is TGTGCCAGCAGTTCGGGACAGGGCTCCTACGAGCAGTACGTC.

The chain has TRBV4-2 and TRBJ2-5; 13 bases agree with TRBD2. The germline gives CDR1 LGHNA, CDR2 YNFKEQ. Losses at the gene ends were 2 bases for V and 1 base for J; bases not matched to a gene: 13. The CDR3 length is 20 residues. This CDR3 reads CASSQTQTSGGPGGQETQYF. The CDR3, as DNA: TGTGCCAGCAGCCAAACTCAGACTAGCGGGGGGCCCGGGGGCCAAGAGACCCAGTACTTC.

Regarding this clone: Within the sample, other DNA sequences also encode this same CDR3. The gene calls are TRBV7-3 and TRBJ2-3; D is possibly TRBD2 (5 bases). The CDR3 totals 13 residues. Trimming pared 4 bases from V and 1 base from J, leaving 6 bases between. Per germline, CDR1 SGHTA and CDR2 FQGTGA. Here the CDR3 DNA reads TGTGCCAGCAGCTCCGGGGGCACAGATACGCAGTATTTT. The encoded protein is CASSSGGTDTQYF.

The sample holds a few counts of this clone. CDR3 loop: CAISEDRQETQYF. Here the CDR3 DNA reads TGTGCCATCAGTGAGGACAGGCAAGAGACCCAGTACTTC. The J gene is TRBJ2-5, the V gene TRBV10-3, with D possibly matching TRBD1 (6 bases). The ends were cut back, 2 bases at V and 2 bases at J, with 6 bases in the middle. This CDR3 has 13 residues. From germline, CDR1 is ENHRY and CDR2 SYGVKD.

This clone appeared many times. This rearrangement joins TRBV2 to TRBJ2-7; the D gene is possibly TRBD1 (5 bases). The germline V gene encodes CDR1 SNHLY and CDR2 FYNNEI. The ends were cut back, 2 bases at V and 4 bases at J, with 6 bases in the middle. There are 12 residues in the CDR3. This CDR3 reads CASSERGYEQYV. The CDR3 DNA reads as TGTGCCAGCAGTGAAAGGGGTTACGAGCAGTACGTC.